This note documents a single T cell receptor beta chain sequence. This table comes from immunoSEQ multiplex PCR, and its TCRdb copy is limited to in-frame clones, with some not included. The table lists 250,000 or so clones, around 90% of them singletons. This CDR3 comprises 13 residues. CDR1 is GTSNPN and CDR2 is SVGIG in the germline V gene (reference sequence). V dropped 1 base and J dropped 4 bases, with 10 bases sitting between them. Recruitment covered roughly 22 US areas and drew participants whose ages spanned roughly 18 to 95 years. Participants were placed into cohorts based on the clinical history they reported. Exposed enrollees had met someone with a PCR-confirmed or clinician-diagnosed COVID-19 case at some point within the 2 weeks before study entry. These data are taken from a study of blood T cell repertoires in COVID-19.

Sequenced material: PBMCs or T cells enriched from blood (not recorded which). The receptor's source is a man aged 35 to 55 who had been exposed to COVID-19. This sequence joins TRBV30 and TRBJ1-1; maybe TRBD1 (6 bases). CDR3 nucleotides: TGTGCCTGGAGTGAAGTCAGGGGCACTGAAGCTTTCTTT. Protein: CAWSEVRGTEAFF.